Below are 24 T cell receptor beta chains sequenced from a single sample in a study of CD8 T cells in Susac syndrome. RNA in amounts of roughly 0.5 to 1 ug was reverse transcribed with random hexamers. TCRdb reprocessed the immunoSEQ multiplex PCR reads via MiXCR and lists one record per CDR3 protein. In the table there are under 250,000 distinct CDR3 sequences, 94% of which are singletons. The sample was CD4+ T cells from PBMCs. The receptors originated from a human donor with Susac syndrome.

V usage is TRBV6-2 or TRBV6-3 and J usage is TRBJ2-7; the D call may be TRBD1 or TRBD2 (7 bases each). V was shortened by 6 bases and J by 3 bases, with 18 bases between the two germline ends. CDR3 length: 15 amino acids. Germline CDR1 reads MNHEY; CDR2 reads SVGEGT. The CDR3 loop reads CASSRAGQYFYEQYF. In nucleotides, the CDR3 is TGTGCCAGCAGCCGAGCGGGACAGTACTTCTACGAGCAGTACTTC.

The chain is built from TRBV10-2 and TRBJ1-2, with 7 bases matching TRBD1. The CDR3 has 12 amino acids. Germline values: CDR1 WSHSY, CDR2 SAAADI. J lost 5 bases, V lost 6 bases, and 3 bases had no gene match. CDR3 loop: CASRDRDYGYTF. CDR3 DNA sequence: TGCGCCAGCAGAGACAGGGATTATGGCTACACCTTC.

The chain carries TRBV5-6 and TRBJ1-2; D call uncertain. V lost 4 bases to trimming and J lost 2 bases, with 6 bases between them. CDR1 and CDR2 from the germline V gene are SGHDT and YYEEEE. The CDR3 is made up of 12 amino acids. CDR3 loop: CASSLRNYGYTF. Here the CDR3 DNA reads TGTGCCAGCAGCCTACGAAACTATGGCTACACCTTC.

The chain recombines TRBV12-3 or TRBV12-4 with TRBJ2-2, with D perhaps assigned TRBD1 or TRBD2 (5 bases each). The V and J ends lost 4 bases and 6 bases respectively, with 12 bases between them. This CDR3 spans 14 amino acids. CDR3 bases: TGTGCCAGCAGTTCCTCGGGACGTCCCGGGGAGCTGTTTTTT. It is translated as CASSSSGRPGELFF.

With regard to this clonotype: Sequence at one end of the junction differs from germline and may be a read error. V and J are TRBV6-5 and TRBJ2-5; D is undetermined. This CDR3 region has 11 residues. The germline gives CDR1 MNHEY, CDR2 SVGAGI. The CDR3 loop is CASSYGTGLNF. The CDR3 nucleotides are TGTGCCAGCAGTTATGGTACTGGGCTCAACTTC.

This chain connects TRBV12-3 or TRBV12-4 to TRBJ2-1; D may correspond to TRBD1 or TRBD2 (5 bases each). Trimming pared 3 bases from V and 9 bases from J, leaving 6 bases between. The CDR3 loop spans 11 amino acids. The CDR3 sequence is CASSLGVEQFF. The DNA of the CDR3 is TGTGCCAGCAGTTTGGGGGTTGAGCAGTTCTTC.

In regard to this clonotype: A junction boundary mismatches the germline segment, possibly from a read error. CDR3 region: CASSLEFPAIWHF. In DNA form, the CDR3 reads TGTGCCAGCAGCTTAGAATTCCCCGCCATTTGGCACTTC. The chain is built from TRBV7-2 and TRBJ2-5, with D unresolved. Germline V gene sequence: CDR1 SGHTA, CDR2 FQGNSA. This CDR3 has 13 amino acids.

The chain carries TRBV3-1 and TRBJ2-5; 12 nucleotides align to TRBD2. Germline V gene lookup returns CDR1 LGHDT and CDR2 YNNKEL (reference sequence). Losses at the gene ends were 1 base for V and 5 bases for J; bases not matched to a gene: 5. The CDR3 sequence is 16 residues long. The CDR3 region has the DNA TGTGCCAGCAGCCAAGTTTCTAGCGGGGGGGTTGAGACCCAGTACTTC. Protein sequence: CASSQVSSGGVETQYF.

V usage is TRBV10-3 and J usage is TRBJ2-3; TRBD2 agrees at 9 bases. CDR3 length: 19 residues. Trimming took 2 bases from V and 3 from J; bases not matched to a gene: 15. Germline CDR1 and CDR2: ENHRY and SYGVKD. The CDR3 loop reads CAISEMSAGGPGGTDTQYF. CDR3 DNA: TGTGCCATCAGTGAGATGTCGGCGGGGGGGCCTGGAGGGACAGATACGCAGTATTTT.

This chain connects TRBV18 to TRBJ2-3; 8 bases are shared with TRBD2. CDR1 and CDR2 from the germline V gene are KGHSH and LQKENI. V shed 6 bases, J shed 3 bases, and the junction held 2 bases outside the gene matches. This CDR3 region has 13 residues. CDR3 DNA sequence: TGTGCCAGCTCGGGACTAGGGACAGATACGCAGTATTTT. Its protein product is CASSGLGTDTQYF.

This clonotype was recorded once. This chain uses TRBV29-1 with TRBJ2-2, with TRBD2 matching 12 bases. V dropped 6 bases and J dropped 1; count of bases not matched to a gene: 3. Germline values: CDR1 SQVTM, CDR2 ANQGSEA. CDR3 length: 15 residues. CDR3 sequence (DNA): TGCAGCGTGTCACTAGCGGGGGGGAACACCGGGGAGCTGTTTTTT. This translates into CSVSLAGGNTGELFF.

The chain links TRBV6-5 to TRBJ1-2; D unclear. The CDR3 spans 13 residues. Per germline, CDR1 MNHEY and CDR2 SVGAGI. Trimming stripped 5 bases from V and 8 bases from J, with 15 bases between. The CDR3 spells CASSEDPSRGYTF. As DNA, the CDR3 is TGTGCCAGCAGTGAAGACCCATCGAGGGGCTACACCTTC.

In its sample, this clonotype was seen a few times. The chain carries TRBV24-1 and TRBJ2-5; 7 bases are a match to TRBD1. Germline values: CDR1 KGHDR, CDR2 SFDVKD. V trimming: 4 bases; J trimming: 3 bases; junction bases outside the gene matches: 10. CDR3 length equals 16 residues. The CDR3 bases are TGTGCCACCAGTGAACTAATGACAGGGTGGAAAGAGACCCAGTACTTC. Amino acids: CATSELMTGWKETQYF.

The gene calls are TRBV20-1 and TRBJ2-5; D may be TRBD1 or TRBD2 (5 bases each). This CDR3 is 12 amino acids long. Germline values: CDR1 DFQATT, CDR2 SNEGSKA (reference sequence). The ends were cut back, 3 bases at V and 4 bases at J, with 9 bases in the middle. Written as DNA, the CDR3 is TGCAGTGCTAGCGGGGCAGGAGAGACCCAGTACTTC. Protein sequence: CSASGAGETQYF.

This clonotype was recorded only once. The chain has TRBV3-1 and TRBJ2-3; TRBD2 is a possible D gene (6 bases). The CDR3 is 14 residues long. Germline V gene lookup returns CDR1 LGHDT and CDR2 YNNKEL (reference sequence). Between the trimmed V and J ends, which lost 2 bases and 3 bases, there was a span of 9 bases. Here the CDR3 DNA reads TGTGCCAGCAGCCAATCCCGGGGGACAGATACGCAGTATTTT. Its protein is CASSQSRGTDTQYF.

The chain couples TRBV5-1 to TRBJ2-5; 10 bases are shared with TRBD2. V dropped 0 bases and J dropped 5; count of bases not matched to a gene: 7. Germline V gene lookup returns CDR1 SGHRS and CDR2 YFSETQ. The CDR3 is 16 amino acids. CDR3 coding DNA: TGCGCCAGCAGCTTGGAGGGCGGACTAGCGGTTGAGACCCAGTACTTC. As protein: CASSLEGGLAVETQYF.

This chain links TRBV11-1 with TRBJ1-1; TRBD1 is a possible D gene (6 bases). Trimming shortened V by 3 bases and J by 0 bases, and 14 bases separated the two germline ends. The CDR3 is 16 residues long. CDR1 and CDR2 from the germline V gene are SGHAT and FQDESV (reference sequence). CDR3 sequence reads: CASSFPRTAMNTEAFF. CDR3 in DNA: TGTGCCAGCAGCTTCCCTCGGACAGCCATGAACACTGAAGCTTTCTTT. The full variable domain, rest sourced from reference TRBV11-1 and TRBJ1-1, is EAEVAQSPRYKITEKSQAVAFWCDPISGHATLYWYRQILGQGPELLVQFQDESVVDDSQLPKDRFSAERLKGVDSTLKIQPAELGDSAMYLCASSFPRTAMNTEAFFGQGTRLTVV.

The J gene is TRBJ1-2, the V gene TRBV9; D is undetermined. V lost 0 bases and J lost 12, with 15 bases in between. CDR1 is SGDLS, CDR2 YYNGEE, per germline. The CDR3 totals 13 residues. The CDR3 protein is CASSVDGRGANTF. The CDR3 DNA follows: TGTGCCAGCAGCGTAGACGGACGCGGCGCCAACACCTTC.

The chain uses TRBV6-5 and TRBJ2-1; 10 bases agree with TRBD2. The germline CDR1 and CDR2 sequences are MNHEY and SVGAGI. The length of the CDR3 is 13 residues. The V segment lost 2 bases and the J segment 14 bases; nucleotides outside the gene matches: 6. The CDR3 DNA reads TGTGCCAGCAGTTACGGCCTAGCGGGGGTGGAGTTCTTC. Residues: CASSYGLAGVEFF.

The V call is TRBV12-5, the J call TRBJ2-7; D not certain. V lost 2 bases and J 6 bases, leaving 8 bases between the germline ends. Germline assignment: CDR1 LGHNT and CDR2 FRNRAP. There are 12 residues in the CDR3. CDR3 loop: CASGLWGVEQYF. The CDR3 bases are TGTGCTAGTGGTTTGTGGGGTGTCGAGCAGTACTTC. Filled out from reference TRBV12-5 and TRBJ2-7, the complete variable domain reads DARVTQTPRHKVTEMGQEVTMRCQPILGHNTVFWYRQTMMQGLELLAYFRNRAPLDDSGMPKDRFSAEMPDATLATLKIQPSEPRDSAVYFCASGLWGVEQYFGPGTRLTVT.

V gene TRBV12-3 or TRBV12-4 combines with J gene TRBJ1-2; 10 bases line up with TRBD1. Germline trimming cut 1 base from V and 3 bases from J; bases unmatched to any gene: 2. This CDR3 spans 15 amino acids. CDR3 nucleotide sequence: TGTGCCAGCAGTTTAGGACAGGGGGCGGACTATGGCTACACCTTC. Translated, it gives CASSLGQGADYGYTF.

The chain joins TRBV4-3 to TRBJ2-7; tentative D call: TRBD1 (6 bases). The CDR3 is 13 residues long. The germline V gene encodes CDR1 LGHNA and CDR2 YSLEER. Trimming pared 3 bases from V and 6 bases from J, leaving 12 bases between. The CDR3 loop reads CASSQQGKGEQYF. CDR3 DNA: TGCGCCAGCAGCCAGCAGGGGAAGGGCGAGCAGTACTTC.

V and J are TRBV11-3 and TRBJ1-2, with D possibly being TRBD1 (5 bases). Between the trimmed V and J ends, which lost 4 bases and 2 bases, there was a span of 8 bases. The CDR3 is made up of 13 amino acids. The germline gives CDR1 SGHNT, CDR2 YENEEA. The CDR3 coding sequence is TGTGCCAGCAGCTCGGGACGCAACTATGGCTACACCTTC. As protein: CASSSGRNYGYTF.

This clonotype was found once. V is TRBV30 and J is TRBJ1-6, with unresolved D. V shed 2 bases and J shed 1 base, with 6 bases lying between them. Germline-derived CDR1 and CDR2 are GTSNPN and SVGIG (reference sequence). The CDR3 is 14 amino acids. The CDR3 region has the DNA TGTGCCTGGAGTTCGGGGTCCTATAATTCACCCCTCCACTTT. Protein product: CAWSSGSYNSPLHF.